This T cell receptor beta chain was profiled in a study of Ad26.COV2.S vaccination and SARS-CoV-2 variants. In the study overall: Ad26.COV2.S given intramuscularly, once or twice 56 days apart.

Treatment noted: over 15 received Ad26.COV2.S at low or high dose, single or two shots; about 5 received placebo; per-sample allocation not given. Day 63 following the first vaccine or placebo injection was when the samples were taken. Expression of Wuhan-strain SARS-CoV-2 spike came from the Ad26 vector that formed the vaccine. Concerning this clone: No antigen is known for it.

Whole-study findings and limits: People who got the vaccine had more spike-specific TCR breadth than people who got placebo.

The V gene end was trimmed by 4 bases and the J gene end by 6 bases; junction bases not matched to a gene: 9. Germline CDR1 SGHRS, CDR2 YFSETQ. There are 17 residues in the CDR3. TCRdb's copy holds only in-frame clones and misses some; the assay was immunoSEQ multiplex PCR. The sample shows approximately 300,000 clones, roughly 80% of them seen only once. This sample comprised peripheral blood, obtained in a trial of Ad26.COV2.S vaccine versus placebo. V usage is TRBV5-1 and J usage is TRBJ2-1, with 14 nucleotides matching TRBD2. The clonotype comes from a person aged 18-65 years who received the Ad26.COV2.S COVID-19 vaccine or a placebo. The CDR3 DNA sequence: TGCGCCAGCAGCCCCGGGCGACTAGCGGGGGGGACCAATGAGCAGTTCTTC. Translating it yields CASSPGRLAGGTNEQFF.